A selection of T cell receptor beta chains follows, all from one sample in a study of cytomegalovirus exposure and HLA in healthy donors. The table came from immunoSEQ multiplex PCR; TCRdb's copy has only in-frame clones and leaves some out. In the table there are 150,000 to 200,000 clones, more than 70% of which are singletons. Sequencing was performed on PBMCs. The receptors here all came from a boy aged 5-17 years in good health and CMV-seronegative. Each CDR3 is given with its conserved first and last residue. Fields, in order: CDR3 length, V gene, clone size, J gene, D gene, CDR3 DNA, CDR3 protein. D genes are given only for firm matches. Some rows mark clone size as missing; the rest say once, few, many or name a class of expanded clone.

CDR3 length: 16
V gene: TRBV6-6
clone size: .
J gene: TRBJ2-7
D gene: .
CDR3 DNA: TGTGCCAGCAGCCATGCGGGGCCCCGTCAGCCCGTCGAGCAGTACTTC
CDR3 protein: CASSHAGPRQPVEQYF

CDR3 length: 15
V gene: TRBV28
clone size: once
J gene: TRBJ2-7
D gene: .
CDR3 DNA: TGTGCCAGCAGTGACCCGCGAGGCGAAACCTACGAGCAGTACTTC
CDR3 protein: CASSDPRGETYEQYF

CDR3 length: 15
V gene: TRBV25-1
clone size: .
J gene: TRBJ2-7
D gene: TRBD2
CDR3 DNA: TGTGCCAGCAGTGTGAGCCCCTCGGGGGGCTACGAGCAGTACTTC
CDR3 protein: CASSVSPSGGYEQYF

CDR3 length: 14
V gene: TRBV6-5
clone size: .
J gene: TRBJ2-3
D gene: TRBD1
CDR3 DNA: TGTGCCAGCAGGCGGACAGGGTCCGGAGATACGCAGTATTTT
CDR3 protein: CASRRTGSGDTQYF

CDR3 length: 13
V gene: TRBV10-3
clone size: .
J gene: TRBJ2-1
D gene: .
CDR3 DNA: TGTGCCATCTCGAGGAGCTCCTACAATGAGCAGTTCTTC
CDR3 protein: CAISRSSYNEQFF

CDR3 length: 15
V gene: TRBV4-3
clone size: .
J gene: TRBJ1-2
D gene: .
CDR3 DNA: TGCGCCAGCAGCCAAGAACCCAGGGCTCACTATGGCTACACCTTC
CDR3 protein: CASSQEPRAHYGYTF

CDR3 length: 16
V gene: TRBV7-3
clone size: .
J gene: TRBJ2-3
D gene: TRBD1
CDR3 DNA: TGTGCCAGCAGCTCGAACCAGGGGGCGCCCGCAGATACGCAGTATTTT
CDR3 protein: CASSSNQGAPADTQYF

CDR3 length: 10
V gene: TRBV2
clone size: .
J gene: TRBJ1-2
D gene: .
CDR3 DNA: TGTGCCAGCAGGGGGCTTGGCTACACCTTC
CDR3 protein: CASRGLGYTF

CDR3 length: 17
V gene: TRBV9
clone size: .
J gene: TRBJ1-3
D gene: TRBD1
CDR3 DNA: TGTGCCAGCAGCGTAGAGGGGACAGGGGGAAGGATGGACACCATATATTTT
CDR3 protein: CASSVEGTGGRMDTIYF

CDR3 length: 15
V gene: TRBV19
clone size: .
J gene: TRBJ2-3
D gene: TRBD2
CDR3 DNA: TGTGCCAGTAGTATAACTAGCGGAATCACAGATACGCAGTATTTT
CDR3 protein: CASSITSGITDTQYF

CDR3 length: 15
V gene: TRBV9
clone size: .
J gene: TRBJ2-7
D gene: TRBD2
CDR3 DNA: TGTGCCAGCAGCGCAAGTGGACTAGCATTCAACGAGCAGTACTTC
CDR3 protein: CASSASGLAFNEQYF

CDR3 length: 16
V gene: TRBV5-6
clone size: .
J gene: TRBJ2-1
D gene: .
CDR3 DNA: TGTGCCAGCAGCTTATCTCGGGTTTCCTCCTACAATGAGCAGTTCTTC
CDR3 protein: CASSLSRVSSYNEQFF

CDR3 length: 14
V gene: TRBV11-2
clone size: few
J gene: TRBJ2-7
D gene: .
CDR3 DNA: TGTGCCAGCAGCCTCAAGACAGGCTACTACGAGCAGTACTTC
CDR3 protein: CASSLKTGYYEQYF

CDR3 length: 18
V gene: TRBV10-1
clone size: .
J gene: TRBJ1-5
D gene: TRBD1
CDR3 DNA: TGCGCCCGCCAAGGGGGCACACGGGACAGCGATAGCAATCAGCCCCAGCATTTT
CDR3 protein: CARQGGTRDSDSNQPQHF

CDR3 length: 14
V gene: TRBV5-6
clone size: .
J gene: TRBJ2-7
D gene: .
CDR3 DNA: TGTGCCAGCAGCTTGGTGGGGGGGCGGTACGAGCAGTACTTC
CDR3 protein: CASSLVGGRYEQYF

CDR3 length: 13
V gene: TRBV11-2
clone size: .
J gene: TRBJ1-1
D gene: .
CDR3 DNA: TGTGCCAGCAGCTTAGATCGGGCAGGGCAAGCTTTCTTT
CDR3 protein: CASSLDRAGQAFF

CDR3 length: 20
V gene: TRBV5-3
clone size: .
J gene: TRBJ2-5
D gene: TRBD2
CDR3 DNA: TGTGCCAGAACCTTGAAGGCGGGAGGGCCTCTGGGTTTCAGGGAAGAGACCCAGTACTTC
CDR3 protein: CARTLKAGGPLGFREETQYF

CDR3 length: 16
V gene: TRBV10-3
clone size: .
J gene: TRBJ2-2
D gene: TRBD2
CDR3 DNA: TGTGCCATTAGTGACAGCGGGAGGGGAAACACCGGGGAGCTGTTTTTT
CDR3 protein: CAISDSGRGNTGELFF

CDR3 length: 16
V gene: TRBV6-1
clone size: .
J gene: TRBJ2-5
D gene: TRBD2
CDR3 DNA: TGTGCCAGCAGTGAACTAGCGGGGGGTTTCCAAGAGACCCAGTACTTC
CDR3 protein: CASSELAGGFQETQYF

CDR3 length: 15
V gene: TRBV19
clone size: .
J gene: TRBJ2-6
D gene: .
CDR3 DNA: TGTGCCAGTAGTACTCACAGCTCTGGGGCCAACGTCCTGACTTTC
CDR3 protein: CASSTHSSGANVLTF

CDR3 length: 13
V gene: TRBV7-3
clone size: .
J gene: TRBJ2-3
D gene: .
CDR3 DNA: TGTGCCAGCAGCCCTACAGGGACAGATACGCAGTATTTT
CDR3 protein: CASSPTGTDTQYF

CDR3 length: 15
V gene: TRBV30
clone size: .
J gene: TRBJ2-7
D gene: TRBD2
CDR3 DNA: TGTGCCTGGACCTCCGAGGGACTACCTCCCTACGAGCAGTACTTC
CDR3 protein: CAWTSEGLPPYEQYF

CDR3 length: 15
V gene: TRBV2
clone size: .
J gene: TRBJ1-2
D gene: TRBD1
CDR3 DNA: TGTGCCTTCTCGGGGGCCGGGACAGAGGCCTATGGCTACACCTTC
CDR3 protein: CAFSGAGTEAYGYTF

CDR3 length: 14
V gene: TRBV27
clone size: .
J gene: TRBJ2-1
D gene: .
CDR3 DNA: TGTGCCACAGCGCGCGTGCTCCTCGGGGGTGAGCAGTTCTTC
CDR3 protein: CATARVLLGGEQFF

CDR3 length: 15
V gene: TRBV27
clone size: .
J gene: TRBJ2-1
D gene: .
CDR3 DNA: TGTGCCAGCACAGCCGGAGACGGCTCCTACAATGAGCAGTTCTTC
CDR3 protein: CASTAGDGSYNEQFF

CDR3 length: 11
V gene: TRBV29-1
clone size: .
J gene: TRBJ2-5
D gene: TRBD2
CDR3 DNA: TGCAGCTCCCGGGGAGGGGAGACCCAGTACTTC
CDR3 protein: CSSRGGETQYF

CDR3 length: 15
V gene: TRBV18
clone size: .
J gene: TRBJ1-6
D gene: .
CDR3 DNA: TGTGCCAGCTCACCTGACCGGGTCAAAAATTCACCCCTCCACTTT
CDR3 protein: CASSPDRVKNSPLHF

CDR3 length: 16
V gene: TRBV18
clone size: .
J gene: TRBJ1-3
D gene: .
CDR3 DNA: TGTGCCAGCTCACTCCTCTCCGAGGGCTCTGGAAACACCATATATTTT
CDR3 protein: CASSLLSEGSGNTIYF

CDR3 length: 15
V gene: TRBV7-9
clone size: .
J gene: TRBJ2-7
D gene: TRBD2
CDR3 DNA: TGTGCCAGCAGCTTGGGGGGGAGAGGCTCGATCGAGCAGTACTTC
CDR3 protein: CASSLGGRGSIEQYF

CDR3 length: 16
V gene: TRBV11-2
clone size: .
J gene: TRBJ2-2
D gene: TRBD1
CDR3 DNA: TGTGCCAGCAGCCGAACCACAGGGGGTAACACCGGGGAGCTGTTTTTT
CDR3 protein: CASSRTTGGNTGELFF

CDR3 length: 12
V gene: TRBV2
clone size: once
J gene: TRBJ1-1
D gene: .
CDR3 DNA: TGTGCCAGCAGTGTGGGGCAGGGTCGAGCTTTCTTT
CDR3 protein: CASSVGQGRAFF

CDR3 length: 16
V gene: TRBV6-1
clone size: .
J gene: TRBJ1-5
D gene: .
CDR3 DNA: TGTGCCAGCAGTGAATACACGGGAGCCAGCAATCAGCCCCAGCATTTT
CDR3 protein: CASSEYTGASNQPQHF

CDR3 length: 14
V gene: TRBV7-7
clone size: .
J gene: TRBJ2-1
D gene: TRBD2
CDR3 DNA: TGTGCTAGCAGCTCGCGACGCGGGGGGGCCTCTCTGTTCTTC
CDR3 protein: CASSSRRGGASLFF

CDR3 length: 14
V gene: TRBV2
clone size: .
J gene: TRBJ2-5
D gene: TRBD2
CDR3 DNA: TGTGCCAGCAGGAGGACTAGCGGTCAAGAGACCCAGTACTTC
CDR3 protein: CASRRTSGQETQYF

CDR3 length: 18
V gene: TRBV9
clone size: .
J gene: TRBJ2-5
D gene: TRBD2
CDR3 DNA: TGTGCCAGCAGCGTAGGGACTAGCGGGGGGGCAGGGGAGGAGACCCAGTACTTC
CDR3 protein: CASSVGTSGGAGEETQYF

CDR3 length: 12
V gene: TRBV29-1
clone size: .
J gene: TRBJ2-7
D gene: .
CDR3 DNA: TGCAGCGTTGTCAGGGCAGGGCGAGAGCAGTACTTC
CDR3 protein: CSVVRAGREQYF

CDR3 length: 15
V gene: TRBV4-3
clone size: few
J gene: TRBJ1-1
D gene: .
CDR3 DNA: TGCGCCAGCAGCCGCACCATAGTTTCGAACACTGAAGCTTTCTTT
CDR3 protein: CASSRTIVSNTEAFF

CDR3 length: 16
V gene: TRBV19
clone size: .
J gene: TRBJ2-7
D gene: TRBD1
CDR3 DNA: TGTGCCAGTAGCACTCCGGCACGGGACAGCTCCTACGAGCAGTACTTC
CDR3 protein: CASSTPARDSSYEQYF

CDR3 length: 13
V gene: TRBV7-9
clone size: .
J gene: TRBJ2-7
D gene: TRBD1
CDR3 DNA: TGTGCCAGCAGCGGGACAGGGCCCTACGAGCAGTACTTC
CDR3 protein: CASSGTGPYEQYF

CDR3 length: 15
V gene: TRBV7-8
clone size: .
J gene: TRBJ2-2
D gene: .
CDR3 DNA: TGTGCCAGCACCCCCCGGAGGGCGGACACCGGGGAGCTGTTTTTT
CDR3 protein: CASTPRRADTGELFF

CDR3 length: 14
V gene: TRBV30
clone size: .
J gene: TRBJ1-1
D gene: .
CDR3 DNA: TGTGCCTGGAGAGGTCGCCCGGCAGGGACTGAAGCTTTCTTT
CDR3 protein: CAWRGRPAGTEAFF

CDR3 length: 13
V gene: TRBV29-1
clone size: once
J gene: TRBJ1-1
D gene: TRBD1
CDR3 DNA: TGCAGCGTTGAGGGACAGCTGAACACTGAAGCTTTCTTT
CDR3 protein: CSVEGQLNTEAFF

CDR3 length: 15
V gene: TRBV19
clone size: .
J gene: TRBJ2-1
D gene: .
CDR3 DNA: TGTGCCAGTAGTATAGGGATAGCCGCCTACAATGAGCAGTTCTTC
CDR3 protein: CASSIGIAAYNEQFF

CDR3 length: 12
V gene: TRBV19
clone size: .
J gene: TRBJ2-7
D gene: TRBD2
CDR3 DNA: TGTGCCAGTAGCCTTTCGGGGGGAGAGCAGTACTTC
CDR3 protein: CASSLSGGEQYF

CDR3 length: 11
V gene: TRBV5-1
clone size: .
J gene: TRBJ2-3
D gene: .
CDR3 DNA: TGCGCCAGCAGTGCGGTAGATACGCAGTATTTT
CDR3 protein: CASSAVDTQYF

CDR3 length: 13
V gene: TRBV6-5
clone size: .
J gene: TRBJ1-1
D gene: TRBD1
CDR3 DNA: TGTGCCAGCGGACAGGAGGGGAACACTGAAGCTTTCTTT
CDR3 protein: CASGQEGNTEAFF

CDR3 length: 13
V gene: TRBV27
clone size: once
J gene: TRBJ2-7
D gene: .
CDR3 DNA: TGTGCCAGCAGTTATGGGGCCCCCTACGAGCAGTACTTC
CDR3 protein: CASSYGAPYEQYF

CDR3 length: 16
V gene: TRBV7-8
clone size: few
J gene: TRBJ2-1
D gene: .
CDR3 DNA: TGTGCCAGCAGTTCAAACAGGGCCTTGAGCCTCAATGAGCAGTTCTTC
CDR3 protein: CASSSNRALSLNEQFF

CDR3 length: 16
V gene: TRBV2
clone size: few
J gene: TRBJ1-2
D gene: .
CDR3 DNA: TGTGCCAGCAGTCCCTCGACAGTCCGATCTAACTATGGCTACACCTTC
CDR3 protein: CASSPSTVRSNYGYTF

CDR3 length: 13
V gene: TRBV7-9
clone size: .
J gene: TRBJ1-2
D gene: TRBD1
CDR3 DNA: TGTGCCAGCAGCGGGACAGTGGTTACTGGCTACACCTTC
CDR3 protein: CASSGTVVTGYTF

CDR3 length: 16
V gene: TRBV9
clone size: .
J gene: TRBJ1-2
D gene: TRBD1
CDR3 DNA: TGTGCCAGCAGCGTGGCAGCAGGGGACAGTCTCTATGGCTACACCTTC
CDR3 protein: CASSVAAGDSLYGYTF

CDR3 length: 15
V gene: TRBV6-1
clone size: .
J gene: TRBJ2-2
D gene: TRBD2
CDR3 DNA: TGTGCCAGCAGTGAGGCTAGCGGGAGTTACGGGGAGCTGTTTTTT
CDR3 protein: CASSEASGSYGELFF

CDR3 length: 16
V gene: TRBV28
clone size: .
J gene: TRBJ1-6
D gene: .
CDR3 DNA: TGTGCCAGCAGTGCCACCAGGGGCTCCTATAATTCACCCCTCCACTTT
CDR3 protein: CASSATRGSYNSPLHF

CDR3 length: 14
V gene: TRBV9
clone size: .
J gene: TRBJ2-2
D gene: .
CDR3 DNA: TGTGCCAGCAGCTTACTTCAGGGTACCGGGGAGCTGTTTTTT
CDR3 protein: CASSLLQGTGELFF

CDR3 length: 17
V gene: TRBV5-4
clone size: .
J gene: TRBJ2-7
D gene: TRBD2
CDR3 DNA: TGTGCCAGCAGCCTCGGACTAGCGGGGGCCCTCACCTACGAGCAGTACTTC
CDR3 protein: CASSLGLAGALTYEQYF